This T cell receptor beta chain was profiled in a study of T cells expressing NK-cell markers. As for the study in general: The TCR beta repertoires were obtained from sorted CD3+CD56+NKG2C+, CD3+CD56+NKG2C- and CD3+CD56-NKG2C+ T cells. Study results and caveats: Of the CD8+ T cell pool in about 6 donors, roughly 1.0-7.5% was accounted for by dominant NKG2C+ clonotypes. These clonotypes, the leaders elsewhere, also led the CD3+CD56-NKG2C+ fraction in several donors.

Comments on this clonotype: Its antigen is currently unknown.

As the method of synthesis, 5'RACE template switching with UMIs yielded TCR beta cDNA. TCRdb re-called the 5' RACE reads and shows each CDR3 protein once, DNA omitted. With 250,000 to 300,000 distinct CDR3 sequences in the sample, the ten largest clones hold under 0.5%. Germline CDR1 reads SEHNR; CDR2 reads FQNEAQ (reference sequence). The CDR3 consists of 13 residues. The sequence was obtained from a man between 18 and 35 years old in good health. The sequencing input was blood T cells: a sorted CD56 or NKG2C T cell subset, CD4+ or CD8+ T cells, or bulk PBMC T cells (not recorded which). The rearrangement joins TRBV7-9 to TRBJ1-1. The CDR3 sequence is CASTTGRGGEAFF.